Listed here are 5 T cell receptor beta chains from one sample, sequenced in a study of T cell repertoires in cytomegalovirus infection. One entry per CDR3 protein, called by TCRdb with MiXCR from the reads. The sample has about 400,000 distinct CDR3 sequences; around 18% are singletons. Sequencing was done on a sample of PBMCs. These receptors were collected from a human donor in good health (CMV status not recorded). Some clones in this sample may be carry-over from other donors' samples.

V is TRBV4-1 and J is TRBJ2-2, with D perhaps TRBD1 (7 bases). Deletions cut 8 bases from V and 6 bases from J, with 28 bases between. The germline V gene has CDR1 MGHRA and CDR2 YSYEKL. The CDR3 spans 18 residues. The CDR3 loop is CASQQQKGARDLPGELFF. CDR3 DNA: TGCGCCAGCCAGCAGCAAAAGGGGGCGCGGGATTTGCCCGGGGAGCTGTTTTTT.

There are a few counts of this clonotype. CDR3 coding DNA: TGTGCCAGCAGTTCCCTGACCACAGATACGCAGTATTTT. Translated: CASSSLTTDTQYF. The gene calls are TRBV27 and TRBJ2-3; D gene uncertain. V lost 4 bases and J lost 2, with 7 bases in between. The CDR3 loop spans 13 amino acids. Per the germline V gene, CDR1 is MNHEY and CDR2 is SMNVEV (reference sequence).

This clonotype was detected ten times or more. The rearrangement uses TRBV7-9 and TRBJ2-2; D might be TRBD1 (6 bases). The CDR3 is 14 amino acids. Germline V gene sequence: CDR1 SEHNR, CDR2 FQNEAQ (reference sequence). V lost 8 bases and J lost 5, with 15 bases in between. The CDR3 DNA follows: TGTGCCAGCGGACACAGGGATTGGACCGGGGAGCTGTTTTTT. Protein: CASGHRDWTGELFF.

The chain links TRBV2 to TRBJ1-5, with D tentatively TRBD1 (5 bases). The ends were cut back, 6 bases at V and 5 bases at J, with 14 bases in the middle. The CDR3 has 14 residues. Per germline, CDR1 SNHLY and CDR2 FYNNEI. In DNA form, the CDR3 reads TGTGCCAGCAGCGCATCGGGGCAGGATCAGCCCCAGCATTTT. Amino acids: CASSASGQDQPQHF.

There are many counts of this clonotype. The genes are TRBV12-3 or TRBV12-4 and TRBJ2-7; D unclear. Trimming stripped 4 bases from V and 4 bases from J, with 8 bases between. CDR3 length equals 12 residues. The CDR3 nucleotides read TGTGCCAGCAGTTCTGGAGCTTACGAGCAGTACGTC. The encoded protein is CASSSGAYEQYV.